A selection of T cell receptor delta chains follows, all from one sample in a study of gamma-delta chains in newborns, infants, children. TCRdb used CATT to re-call clones from the reads. The data contain approximately 11,000 delta-chain clones, approximately 3.5% of them seen just once; the ten biggest clones take up approximately 9.3%. Sequenced material: blood. The receptor set was obtained from a child who was a newborn, infant or young child, either healthy, febrile or measles-vaccinated (not recorded which). Both conserved end residues are part of each CDR3. Each record gives: CDR3 protein, V gene, J gene.

CDR3: CALGEQYWGRDDKLIF
V: TRDV1
J: TRDJ1

CDR3: CACDTTGYDRSWDTRQMFF
V: TRDV2
J: TRDJ3

CDR3: CALGEQGDLYTYKLIF
V: TRDV1
J: TRDJ1

CDR3: CALGNGRRGSGLGDTDKPIF
V: TRDV1
J: TRDJ1

CDR3: CALGKKGDTPRTDKLIF
V: TRDV1
J: TRDJ1

CDR3: CALGEPNPITFYADKLIF
V: TRDV1
J: TRDJ1

CDR3: CACDPRPHSPPWGSLYTDKPIF
V: TRDV2
J: TRDJ1

CDR3: CACDTVWGSSWDTRQMFF
V: TRDV2
J: TRDJ3

CDR3: CACDPLLSSSWDTRQMFF
V: TRDV2
J: TRDJ3

CDR3: CALSPPRTGGHIALTAQLFF
V: TRDV1
J: TRDJ2

CDR3: CACDTVSGTGSYTDKLIF
V: TRDV2
J: TRDJ1

CDR3: CALGELTSYGGTNSKTDKLIF
V: TRDV1
J: TRDJ1

CDR3: CACDTLEILSSDKLIF
V: TRDV2
J: TRDJ1

CDR3: CASEIPFPTGITGPPSKLIF
V: TRDV3
J: TRDJ1

CDR3: CALGECPLAAIRTPIDKLIF
V: TRDV1
J: TRDJ1